One and the same sample provided the 15 T cell receptor beta chains below, sequenced in a study of cytomegalovirus exposure and HLA in healthy donors. Repertoires were generated with immunoSEQ multiplex PCR, while TCRdb's copy carries only in-frame clones and drops some. The table has about 56,000 clones, 93% seen once. Sequenced: PBMCs. These receptors were taken from a young woman in good health and CMV-seropositive.

The chain links TRBV28 to TRBJ1-2; 7 bases line up with TRBD1. Germline V gene data show CDR1 as MDHEN and CDR2 as SYDVKM. V lost 7 bases to trimming and J lost 4 bases; unmatched junction nucleotides: 6. This CDR3 contains 13 residues. This CDR3 is CASIGTAPYGYTF. The DNA for the CDR3 is TGTGCCAGCATCGGGACAGCTCCCTATGGCTACACCTTC.

The CDR3 is CASSADHRSGGYGYTF. DNA of the CDR3: TGTGCCAGCAGCGCGGACCACAGGTCGGGGGGGTATGGCTACACCTTC. The V and J genes are TRBV28 and TRBJ1-2; D may be TRBD1 (5 bases). Germline V CDR1 and CDR2: MDHEN, SYDVKM. This CDR3 is built from 16 residues. V was clipped by 6 bases and J by 5 bases, with 22 bases between them.

The chain couples TRBV9 to TRBJ2-7; possible D gene TRBD1, 6 bases. The germline CDR1 and CDR2 sequences are SGDLS and YYNGEE. Trimming stripped 4 bases from V and 3 bases from J, with 14 bases between. The CDR3 contains 14 residues. This chain's CDR3 is CASSQDRENYEQYF. Here the CDR3 DNA reads TGTGCCAGCAGCCAGGACAGAGAGAACTACGAGCAGTACTTC.

The V and J genes are TRBV7-6 and TRBJ2-1; 11 nucleotides agree with TRBD2. The germline gives CDR1 SGHVS, CDR2 FNYEAQ. V trimming: 0 bases; J trimming: 2 bases; junction bases outside the gene matches: 9. CDR3 length equals 19 residues. The CDR3 is CASSLASGGVWVPYNEQFF. The CDR3 DNA reads TGTGCCAGCAGCTTAGCTAGCGGGGGGGTCTGGGTACCCTACAATGAGCAGTTCTTC.

For the CDR3, the DNA is TGTGCCAGCAGCCCGGGTGACTCTGGAAACACCATATATTTT. Its protein is CASSPGDSGNTIYF. The chain carries TRBV7-2 and TRBJ1-3; D gene uncertain. Trimming removed 5 bases from V and 0 bases from J, with 8 bases in between. The CDR3 has 14 amino acids. Germline V gene sequence: CDR1 SGHTA, CDR2 FQGNSA.

This chain links TRBV6-4 with TRBJ2-3; 12 bases fit TRBD2. Unmatched junction bases numbered 3, after V lost 5 bases and J lost 3 bases. The CDR3 has 15 amino acids. In germline, CDR1 is MRHNA, CDR2 SNTAGT. For the CDR3, the DNA is TGTGCCAGCAGTACGGGGACTAGCGGGACAGATACGCAGTATTTT. This gives the protein CASSTGTSGTDTQYF.

CDR3 in DNA: TGTGCCAGCAGTCGACTAGACCTATCCTACAATGAGCAGTTCTTC. This sequence encodes CASSRLDLSYNEQFF. This rearrangement joins TRBV6-6 to TRBJ2-1; a possible D gene is TRBD2 (6 bases). The V end was cut by 5 bases, the J end by 1 base, with 12 bases between. Germline CDR1 and CDR2: MNHNY and SVGAGI (reference sequence). The CDR3 sequence is 15 residues long.

The CDR3 is CASSPRSAKETQYF. CDR3 sequence (DNA): TGTGCCAGCAGTCCGCGTAGCGCCAAAGAGACCCAGTACTTC. The J gene is TRBJ2-5, the V gene TRBV6-6; maybe TRBD2 (5 bases). The CDR3 has 14 residues. The germline V and J ends were trimmed by 5 bases and 3 bases, with 13 bases remaining between them. Germline CDR1 and CDR2: MNHNY and SVGAGI (reference sequence).

CDR3: CASSFTGGPKAFF. The CDR3 DNA reads TGTGCCAGTAGTTTTACAGGGGGCCCGAAAGCTTTCTTT. V usage is TRBV19 and J usage is TRBJ1-1; TRBD1 aligns across 9 bases. CDR3 size: 13 residues. CDR1 is LNHDA, CDR2 SQIVND, per germline (reference sequence). Trimming took 5 bases from V and 9 from J; bases not matched to a gene: 7.

This clone was counted a single time. The rearrangement links TRBV28 to TRBJ2-7, with D maybe TRBD2 (5 bases). V lost 3 bases and J 12 bases, leaving 18 bases between the germline ends. CDR3 length: 13 residues. Germline CDR1 and CDR2: MDHEN and SYDVKM. DNA of the CDR3: TGTGCCAGCAGTTTTGGGCAGCGAGGGATAGGGTACTTC. Its protein product is CASSFGQRGIGYF.

This chain uses TRBV5-1 with TRBJ2-1; the match to TRBD2 covers 7 bases. The CDR3 contains 13 residues. V was clipped by 0 bases and J by 10 bases; unmatched bases: 4. Germline V CDR1 and CDR2: SGHRS, YFSETQ. CDR3 nucleotide sequence: TGCGCCAGCAGCTTGGCCGGGGGGAGGGAGCAGTTCTTC. Translated: CASSLAGGREQFF.

CDR3 sequence: CASSQVDSRGTDTQYF. CDR3 in DNA: TGCGCCAGCAGCCAAGTGGACAGTCGGGGCACAGATACGCAGTATTTT. The chain carries TRBV4-1 and TRBJ2-3, with a tentative D call TRBD1 (6 bases). Germline loops: CDR1 MGHRA, CDR2 YSYEKL. The CDR3 covers 16 residues. The germline V and J ends were trimmed by 1 base and 1 base, with 12 bases remaining between them.

The chain carries TRBV5-1 and TRBJ2-1, with 9 bases matching TRBD1. The germline V gene encodes CDR1 SGHRS and CDR2 YFSETQ. V lost 0 bases to trimming and J lost 8 bases; unmatched junction nucleotides: 6. CDR3 length: 15 residues. The CDR3 coding sequence is TGCGCCAGCAGCTTGGGGACAGGGGTGGGGGATGAGCAGTTCTTC. The encoded protein is CASSLGTGVGDEQFF.

The CDR3 bases are TGTGCCAGCAGCTTGTGGGCGAAGGCTTTCTTT. Its protein product is CASSLWAKAFF. This rearrangement joins TRBV5-8 to TRBJ1-1, with D unresolved. The CDR3 sequence is 11 residues long. CDR1 and CDR2 from the germline V gene are SGHTS and YDEGEE. V was pared by 1 base and J by 11 bases, with 9 bases between.

This sequence joins TRBV2 and TRBJ2-2; D is undetermined. Germline assignment: CDR1 SNHLY and CDR2 FYNNEI. Trimming cost V 8 bases and J 1 base, with 5 bases left between them. There are 12 residues in the CDR3. The chain's CDR3 is CASVVNTGELFF. CDR3 DNA sequence: TGTGCCAGCGTAGTGAACACCGGGGAGCTGTTTTTT.